This TCR beta chain was observed in a study of T cells in Graves' hyperthyroidism and ophthalmopathy. The germline V gene encodes CDR1 ENHRY and CDR2 SYGVKD. The CDR3 spans 12 residues. The germline V and J ends were trimmed by 0 bases and 6 bases, with 6 bases remaining between them. Template material for amplifying TCR beta CDR3 regions consisted of RNA transcripts. In the first-round RT-PCR of the TCR CDR3, the HTBI primer set was used. Each CDR3 protein gets one entry after TCRdb re-called the multiplex PCR reads with MiXCR. Found here are about 46,000 distinct CDR3 sequences, around 48% of them singletons; the top ten hold roughly 32%. This clonotype was counted at least ten times.

Material for sequencing was peripheral blood or thyroid tissue (not recorded which). This clonotype originated in a woman in her forties or fifties with Graves' hyperthyroidism. V gene TRBV10-3 combines with J gene TRBJ2-7; D remains unclear. DNA for the CDR3: TGTGCCATCAGTGAGTCAGCGCTCGAGCAGTACTTC. Protein: CAISESALEQYF.